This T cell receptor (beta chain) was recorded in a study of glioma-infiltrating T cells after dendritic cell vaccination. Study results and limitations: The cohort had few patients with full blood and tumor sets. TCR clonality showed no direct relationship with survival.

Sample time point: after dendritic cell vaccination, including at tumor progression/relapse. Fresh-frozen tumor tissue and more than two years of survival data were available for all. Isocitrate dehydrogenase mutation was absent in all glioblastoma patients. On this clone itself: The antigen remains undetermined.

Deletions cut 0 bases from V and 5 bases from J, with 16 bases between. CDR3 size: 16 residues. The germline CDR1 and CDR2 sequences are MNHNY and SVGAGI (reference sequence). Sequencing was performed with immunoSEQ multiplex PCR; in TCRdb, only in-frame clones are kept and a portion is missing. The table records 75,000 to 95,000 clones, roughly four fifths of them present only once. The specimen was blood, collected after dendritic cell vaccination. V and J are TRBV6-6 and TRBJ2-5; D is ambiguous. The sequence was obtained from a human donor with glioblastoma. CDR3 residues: CASSYSIVRFRETQYF. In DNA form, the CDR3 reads TGTGCCAGCAGTTACTCGATTGTCAGGTTTAGGGAGACCCAGTACTTC.